These T cell receptor beta chains were read from a single sample in a study of shared clonotypes between healthy human individuals. Using immunoSEQ multiplex PCR, the repertoire was profiled, and TCRdb retains in-frame clones only, with some absent. The data show over 2 million clones, with roughly 94% seen just once and 0.1% to 0.15% held by the top ten. Sequenced: naive CD4+ T cells sorted from blood. Receptors were obtained from a man aged 18 to 30 in good health. Both conserved end residues are part of each CDR3. Fields, in order: J gene, V gene, D gene, clone size, CDR3 DNA, CDR3 protein. A D gene is named only where the DNA matches it firmly. Clone size is stated in some rows and not others, as once, few, many or a class when expanded.

J: TRBJ1-4; V: TRBV10-1; D: -; size: once; DNA: TGCGCCAGCAGTGAGTCTGCTGGAAATGAAAAACTGTTTTTT; CDR3: CASSESAGNEKLFF
J: TRBJ2-1; V: TRBV29-1; D: TRBD2; size: -; DNA: TGCAGCGTATCTAGCGGTTACAATGAGCAGTTCTTC; CDR3: CSVSSGYNEQFF
J: TRBJ1-6; V: TRBV15; D: -; size: few; DNA: TGTGCCACCAGCACGGTTAGGGGGAACTCACCCCTCCACTTT; CDR3: CATSTVRGNSPLHF
J: TRBJ1-2; V: TRBV30; D: -; size: -; DNA: TGTGCCTGGAGTGTAGCCAGGGAACATGGCTACACCTTC; CDR3: CAWSVAREHGYTF
J: TRBJ2-2; V: TRBV7-2; D: -; size: -; DNA: TGTGCCAGCAGCTTAGCCGGGGGTGGCACCGGGGAGCTGTTTTTT; CDR3: CASSLAGGGTGELFF
J: TRBJ2-7; V: TRBV18; D: -; size: -; DNA: TGTGCCAGCTCACCTGATTACGAGCAGTACTTC; CDR3: CASSPDYEQYF
J: TRBJ1-1; V: TRBV28; D: -; size: -; DNA: TGTGCCAGCAGTTGGGGTGACAGGAACACTGAAGCTTTCTTT; CDR3: CASSWGDRNTEAFF
J: TRBJ1-1; V: TRBV6-5; D: -; size: -; DNA: TGTGCCAGCAGTTCCAACGGGGCTAGGGGAGCTTTCTTT; CDR3: CASSSNGARGAFF
J: TRBJ1-1; V: TRBV29-1; D: -; size: -; DNA: TGCAGCGTTGGAAGGGAACAAATCATTGAAGCTTTCTTT; CDR3: CSVGREQIIEAFF
J: TRBJ2-4; V: TRBV7-8; D: TRBD1; size: once; DNA: TGTGCCAGCAGCCTCGGGACAGGAGTGGGGATAGCCAAAAACATTCAGTACTTC; CDR3: CASSLGTGVGIAKNIQYF
J: TRBJ1-1; V: TRBV7-8; D: -; size: -; DNA: TGTGCCAGCAGCTTAGGGGTAGGCACTGAAGCTTTCTTT; CDR3: CASSLGVGTEAFF
J: TRBJ1-2; V: TRBV7-2; D: -; size: -; DNA: TGTGCCAGCAGCTTCGCAGGGATCTATGGCTACACCTTC; CDR3: CASSFAGIYGYTF
J: TRBJ1-6; V: TRBV19; D: -; size: few; DNA: TGTGCCAGTAGTATCAGCTCGGGGAATTCACCCCTCCACTTT; CDR3: CASSISSGNSPLHF
J: TRBJ1-3; V: TRBV28; D: -; size: -; DNA: TGTGCCAGCAGTTTGACTGACTCTGGAAACACCATATATTTT; CDR3: CASSLTDSGNTIYF